This is a list of T cell receptor beta chains from one sample in a study of blood T cells in healthy people across ages. TCRdb independently ran MiXCR on the 5' RACE reads; one entry per CDR3 protein. The data show roughly 1.4 million distinct CDR3 sequences, 59% seen once. Sequenced sample: blood. The source of these receptors is a man younger than 30 in good health. Each CDR3 is given with its conserved first and last residue. A D gene is named only where the DNA matches it firmly. Clone sizes are given selectively: once, few, many, or a class where the clone is expanded.

d_gene: TRBD1; j_gene: TRBJ1-2; v_gene: TRBV6-1; abundance: -; CDR3nt: TGTGCCAGCAGTCCCGTGGGGCGACAGGGCGCTAACTATGGCTACACCTTC; CDR3aa: CASSPVGRQGANYGYTF
d_gene: -; j_gene: TRBJ1-2; v_gene: TRBV29-1; abundance: -; CDR3nt: TGCAGCGTTGGACACGGCTATGGCTACACCTTC; CDR3aa: CSVGHGYGYTF
d_gene: -; j_gene: TRBJ1-2; v_gene: TRBV5-1; abundance: once; CDR3nt: TGCGCCAGCAGCTTGTCTGCCCCGGGGCCCCACTATGGCTACACCTTC; CDR3aa: CASSLSAPGPHYGYTF
d_gene: -; j_gene: TRBJ1-2; v_gene: TRBV4-1; abundance: -; CDR3nt: TGCGCCAGCAGCCAAGAGGCGCAAGCCTATGGCTACACCTTC; CDR3aa: CASSQEAQAYGYTF
d_gene: -; j_gene: TRBJ1-2; v_gene: TRBV6-5; abundance: few; CDR3nt: TGTGCCAGCAGTTACTCCGAGGCGGAGGCAGGGTACTATGGCTACACCTTC; CDR3aa: CASSYSEAEAGYYGYTF
d_gene: TRBD2; j_gene: TRBJ2-5; v_gene: TRBV5-1; abundance: -; CDR3nt: TGCGCCAGCAGCACCGGACTAGCGGGGTTCGGGAGGGAGACCCAGTACTTC; CDR3aa: CASSTGLAGFGRETQYF
d_gene: TRBD1; j_gene: TRBJ2-7; v_gene: TRBV27; abundance: many; CDR3nt: TGTGCCAGCAGTTCGACCGGACAGGGGGTAACCTACGAGCAGTACTTC; CDR3aa: CASSSTGQGVTYEQYF
d_gene: TRBD2; j_gene: TRBJ2-2; v_gene: TRBV7-6; abundance: -; CDR3nt: TGTGCCAGCAGCCAACCCCCGGGACTAGCGGGATACACCGGGGAGCTGTTTTTT; CDR3aa: CASSQPPGLAGYTGELFF
d_gene: TRBD1; j_gene: TRBJ2-5; v_gene: TRBV24-1; abundance: -; CDR3nt: TGTGCCACCAGTGATCGCCCCAACAATAGACAGGGTAGTGAGACCCAGTACTTC; CDR3aa: CATSDRPNNRQGSETQYF
d_gene: TRBD1; j_gene: TRBJ2-7; v_gene: TRBV11-1; abundance: -; CDR3nt: TGTGCCAGCAGCCAACAGGGGCGCCTCTACGAGCAGTACTTC; CDR3aa: CASSQQGRLYEQYF
d_gene: -; j_gene: TRBJ2-3; v_gene: TRBV4-2; abundance: once; CDR3nt: TGTGCCAGCAGCCAAGCGTACAGGGCTGTGAAGATGGATACGCAGTATTTT; CDR3aa: CASSQAYRAVKMDTQYF
d_gene: TRBD2; j_gene: TRBJ2-1; v_gene: TRBV20-1; abundance: -; CDR3nt: TGCAGTGCTAGATCCACGGGCGGGAGCTCCTACAATGAGCAGTTCTTC; CDR3aa: CSARSTGGSSYNEQFF
d_gene: TRBD1; j_gene: TRBJ2-5; v_gene: TRBV7-6; abundance: -; CDR3nt: TGTGCCAGCAGCTTAGTCGGGACAGTCACCGCGGCTTGGGAGACCCAGTACTTC; CDR3aa: CASSLVGTVTAAWETQYF
d_gene: TRBD2; j_gene: TRBJ2-1; v_gene: TRBV4-2; abundance: -; CDR3nt: TGTGCCAGCAGCCAAGGTAGCGGGAAAGACAATGAGCAGTTCTTC; CDR3aa: CASSQGSGKDNEQFF
d_gene: TRBD1; j_gene: TRBJ1-1; v_gene: TRBV7-6; abundance: few; CDR3nt: TGTGCCAGCAGCTGGGGGGACAGTTCGAACACTGAAGCTTTCTTT; CDR3aa: CASSWGDSSNTEAFF
d_gene: TRBD2; j_gene: TRBJ2-7; v_gene: TRBV20-1; abundance: few; CDR3nt: TGCAGTGCTAGAGAGGGTAGCGGGGGTTTCTACGAGCAGTACTTC; CDR3aa: CSAREGSGGFYEQYF
d_gene: -; j_gene: TRBJ1-5; v_gene: TRBV7-9; abundance: -; CDR3nt: TGTGCCAGCAGCTTAGGATTCCGCGGCCTTAGCAATCAGCCCCAGCATTTT; CDR3aa: CASSLGFRGLSNQPQHF
d_gene: TRBD1; j_gene: TRBJ2-5; v_gene: TRBV28; abundance: -; CDR3nt: TGTGCCAGCAGCCCCCACCGGACAGGGGGCTTAGTGACTCAGTACTTC; CDR3aa: CASSPHRTGGLVTQYF
d_gene: -; j_gene: TRBJ1-2; v_gene: TRBV30; abundance: -; CDR3nt: TGTGCCTGGACACCCCTCGGGACAAACTATGGCTACACCTTC; CDR3aa: CAWTPLGTNYGYTF
d_gene: TRBD1; j_gene: TRBJ2-7; v_gene: TRBV4-1; abundance: -; CDR3nt: TGCGCCAGCAGCCACGCTCCGGGACAGACCTACGAGCAGTACTTC; CDR3aa: CASSHAPGQTYEQYF
d_gene: -; j_gene: TRBJ2-5; v_gene: TRBV15; abundance: -; CDR3nt: TGTGCCACCAGCAGAGAGGGTAGTCTGGAGACCCAGTACTTC; CDR3aa: CATSREGSLETQYF
d_gene: TRBD1; j_gene: TRBJ2-4; v_gene: TRBV18; abundance: -; CDR3nt: TGTGCCAGCTCGTCCGACAGGGACGCCAAAAACATTCAGTACTTC; CDR3aa: CASSSDRDAKNIQYF
d_gene: TRBD1; j_gene: TRBJ2-1; v_gene: TRBV6-1; abundance: -; CDR3nt: TGTGCCAGCAGTGACCCAAGGGACAGGGGTAACAATGAGCAGTTCTTC; CDR3aa: CASSDPRDRGNNEQFF
d_gene: -; j_gene: TRBJ1-2; v_gene: TRBV2; abundance: once; CDR3nt: TGTGCCAGCGGAGGTTCCCGGGGCCTTTATGGCTACACCTTC; CDR3aa: CASGGSRGLYGYTF
d_gene: -; j_gene: TRBJ1-1; v_gene: TRBV29-1; abundance: once; CDR3nt: TGCAGCGTTGAGGACCCGACAGCTTTCTTT; CDR3aa: CSVEDPTAFF
d_gene: -; j_gene: TRBJ2-5; v_gene: TRBV25-1; abundance: few; CDR3nt: TGTGCCAGCAGTGAGGCAGTGCAAGAGACCCAGTACTTC; CDR3aa: CASSEAVQETQYF
d_gene: TRBD1; j_gene: TRBJ2-7; v_gene: TRBV29-1; abundance: -; CDR3nt: TGCAGCGTGCGGCCAGGGGGATACGAGCAGTACTTC; CDR3aa: CSVRPGGYEQYF
d_gene: -; j_gene: TRBJ1-1; v_gene: TRBV12-3/TRBV12-4; abundance: -; CDR3nt: TGTGCCAGCAGTTTTCGTGGGGTCCCCAACACTGAAGCTTTCTTT; CDR3aa: CASSFRGVPNTEAFF
d_gene: TRBD2; j_gene: TRBJ2-7; v_gene: TRBV12-3/TRBV12-4; abundance: many; CDR3nt: TGTGCCAGCAGTTCTAGCGGGGCCTACGAGCAGTACTTC; CDR3aa: CASSSSGAYEQYF
d_gene: TRBD1; j_gene: TRBJ1-2; v_gene: TRBV12-3/TRBV12-4; abundance: few; CDR3nt: TGTGCCAGCAGCCCTCGGACAGGGAAGTGTGGCTACACCTTC; CDR3aa: CASSPRTGKCGYTF
d_gene: -; j_gene: TRBJ2-1; v_gene: TRBV29-1; abundance: once; CDR3nt: TGCAGCGTTTCGTCGTTAGACTCCAGGTTAAATGAGCAGTTCTTC; CDR3aa: CSVSSLDSRLNEQFF
d_gene: -; j_gene: TRBJ2-7; v_gene: TRBV5-1; abundance: -; CDR3nt: TGCGCCAGCTGCCGGGACCTGTACTACGAGCAGTACTTC; CDR3aa: CASCRDLYYEQYF